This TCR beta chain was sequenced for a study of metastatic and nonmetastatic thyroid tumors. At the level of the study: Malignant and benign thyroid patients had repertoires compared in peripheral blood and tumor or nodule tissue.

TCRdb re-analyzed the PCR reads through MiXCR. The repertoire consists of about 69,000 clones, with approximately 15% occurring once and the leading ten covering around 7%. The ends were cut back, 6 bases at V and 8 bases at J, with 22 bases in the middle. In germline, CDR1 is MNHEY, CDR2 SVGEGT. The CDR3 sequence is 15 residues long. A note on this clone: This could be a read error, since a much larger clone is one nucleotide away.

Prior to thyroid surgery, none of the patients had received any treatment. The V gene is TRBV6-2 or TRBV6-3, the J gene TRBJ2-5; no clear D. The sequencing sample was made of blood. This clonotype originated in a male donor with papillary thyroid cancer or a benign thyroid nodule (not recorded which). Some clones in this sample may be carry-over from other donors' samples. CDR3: CASSITPFSVETQYF. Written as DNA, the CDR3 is TGTGCCAGCAGCATCACCCCGTTCTCAGTTGAAACCCAGTACTTC.